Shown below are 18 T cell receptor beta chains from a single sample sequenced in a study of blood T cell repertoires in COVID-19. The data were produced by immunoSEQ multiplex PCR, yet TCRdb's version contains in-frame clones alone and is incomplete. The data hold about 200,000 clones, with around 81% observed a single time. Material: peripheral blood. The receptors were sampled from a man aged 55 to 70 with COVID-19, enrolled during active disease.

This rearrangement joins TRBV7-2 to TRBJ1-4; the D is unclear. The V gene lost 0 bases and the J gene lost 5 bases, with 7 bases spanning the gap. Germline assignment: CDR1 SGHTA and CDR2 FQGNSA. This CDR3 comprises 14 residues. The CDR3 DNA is TGTGCCAGCAGCTTAGCGTTCAGAAATGAAAAACTGTTTTTT. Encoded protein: CASSLAFRNEKLFF.

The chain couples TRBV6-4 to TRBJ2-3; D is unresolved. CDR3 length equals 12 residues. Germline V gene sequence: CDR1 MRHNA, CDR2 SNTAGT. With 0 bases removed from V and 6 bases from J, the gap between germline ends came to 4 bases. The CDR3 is CASSDSRDTQYF. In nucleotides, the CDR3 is TGTGCCAGCAGTGACTCGCGGGATACGCAGTATTTT.

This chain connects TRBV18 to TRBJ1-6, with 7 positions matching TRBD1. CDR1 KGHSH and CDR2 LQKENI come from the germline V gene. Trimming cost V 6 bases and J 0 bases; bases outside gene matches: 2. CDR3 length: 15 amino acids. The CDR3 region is CASSWDSSYNSPLHF. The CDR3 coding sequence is TGTGCCAGCTCGTGGGACAGCTCCTATAATTCACCCCTCCACTTT.

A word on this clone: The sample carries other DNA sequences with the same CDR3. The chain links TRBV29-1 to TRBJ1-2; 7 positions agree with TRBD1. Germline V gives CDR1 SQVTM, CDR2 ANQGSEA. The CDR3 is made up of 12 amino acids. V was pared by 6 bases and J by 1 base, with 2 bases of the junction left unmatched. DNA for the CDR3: TGCAGCGTGGGGGACAGTAACTATGGCTACACCTTC. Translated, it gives CSVGDSNYGYTF.

CDR3 sequence (DNA): TGTGCCAGCAGTTTTTCATGGCAGGGGGCTGGAGGCTACACCTTC. This translates into CASSFSWQGAGGYTF. The chain recombines TRBV28 with TRBJ1-2; 8 bases fit TRBD1. Looked up from germline, CDR1 is MDHEN and CDR2 is SYDVKM. The trim removed 3 bases at V and 8 bases at J, leaving 11 bases unmatched. The CDR3 is made up of 15 amino acids.

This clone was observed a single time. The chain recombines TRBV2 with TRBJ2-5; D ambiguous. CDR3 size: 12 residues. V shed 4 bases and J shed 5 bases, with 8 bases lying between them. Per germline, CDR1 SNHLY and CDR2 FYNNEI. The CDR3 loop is CASSAPQETQYF. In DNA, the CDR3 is TGTGCCAGCAGTGCGCCCCAGGAGACCCAGTACTTC.

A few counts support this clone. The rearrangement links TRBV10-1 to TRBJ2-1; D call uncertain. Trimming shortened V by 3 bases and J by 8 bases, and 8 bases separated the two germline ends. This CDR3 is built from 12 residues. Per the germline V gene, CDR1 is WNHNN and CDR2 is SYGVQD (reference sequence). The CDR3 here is CASSERRDEQFF. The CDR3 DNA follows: TGCGCCAGCAGTGAACGTCGAGATGAGCAGTTCTTC.

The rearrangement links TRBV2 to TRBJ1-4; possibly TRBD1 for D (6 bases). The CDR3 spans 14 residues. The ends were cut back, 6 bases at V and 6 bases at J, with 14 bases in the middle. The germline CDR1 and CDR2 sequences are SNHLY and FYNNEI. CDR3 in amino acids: CASSPEGVYEKLFF. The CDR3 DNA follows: TGTGCCAGCAGCCCAGAGGGGGTTTATGAAAAACTGTTTTTT.

CDR3 bases: TGTGCCAGCAGTTCTCAGGGGCTCCCGGTGGCCGGGGAGCTGTTTTTT. Translating it yields CASSSQGLPVAGELFF. V gene TRBV6-2 or TRBV6-3 combines with J gene TRBJ2-2; a possible D gene is TRBD1 (6 bases). The CDR3 covers 16 residues. From germline, CDR1 is MNHEY and CDR2 SVGEGT. V was clipped by 4 bases and J by 6 bases, with 18 bases between them.

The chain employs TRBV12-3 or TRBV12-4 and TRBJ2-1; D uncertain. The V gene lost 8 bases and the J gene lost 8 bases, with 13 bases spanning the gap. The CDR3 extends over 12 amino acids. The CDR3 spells CASCAERHEQFF. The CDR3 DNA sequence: TGTGCCAGCTGTGCAGAGCGTCATGAGCAGTTCTTC.

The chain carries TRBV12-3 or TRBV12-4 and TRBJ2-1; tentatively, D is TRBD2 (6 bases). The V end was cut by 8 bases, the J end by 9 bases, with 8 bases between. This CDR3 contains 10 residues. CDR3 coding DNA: TGTGCCAGCGGGGGGATTGAGCAGTTCTTC. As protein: CASGGIEQFF.

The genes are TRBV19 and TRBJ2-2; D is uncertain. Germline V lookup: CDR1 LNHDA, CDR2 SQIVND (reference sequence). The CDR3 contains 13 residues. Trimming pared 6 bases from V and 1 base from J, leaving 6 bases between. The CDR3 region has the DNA TGTGCCAGTAGGTCGGGGAACACCGGGGAGCTGTTTTTT. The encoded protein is CASRSGNTGELFF.

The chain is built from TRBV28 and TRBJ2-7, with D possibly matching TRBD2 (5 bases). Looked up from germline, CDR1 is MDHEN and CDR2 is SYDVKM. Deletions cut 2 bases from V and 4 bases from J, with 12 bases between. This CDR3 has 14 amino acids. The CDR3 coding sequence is TGTGCCAGCAGTTTAAGCGGTTTGAGGTACGAGCAGTACTTC. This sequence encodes CASSLSGLRYEQYF.

CDR3 sequence: CAWRLSGRGGTGELFF. The CDR3 nucleotides are TGTGCCTGGAGACTAAGCGGGAGGGGGGGCACCGGGGAGCTGTTTTTT. V gene TRBV30 combines with J gene TRBJ2-2; 10 nucleotides align to TRBD2. The germline gives CDR1 GTSNPN, CDR2 SVGIG (reference sequence). The CDR3 is made up of 16 amino acids. V lost 3 bases to trimming and J lost 4 bases; unmatched junction nucleotides: 8.

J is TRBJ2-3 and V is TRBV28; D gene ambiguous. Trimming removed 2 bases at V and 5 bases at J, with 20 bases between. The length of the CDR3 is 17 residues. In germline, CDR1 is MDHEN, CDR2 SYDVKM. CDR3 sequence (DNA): TGTGCCAGCAGTTTAAGTCAGGCAGGCCTTAGTGGAGATACGCAGTATTTT. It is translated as CASSLSQAGLSGDTQYF.

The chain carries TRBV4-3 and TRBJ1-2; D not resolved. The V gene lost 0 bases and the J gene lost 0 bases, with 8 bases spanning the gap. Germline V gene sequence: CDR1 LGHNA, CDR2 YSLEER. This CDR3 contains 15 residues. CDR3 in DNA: TGCGCCAGCAGCCAAGATCCGGTCTCTAACTATGGCTACACCTTC. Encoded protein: CASSQDPVSNYGYTF.

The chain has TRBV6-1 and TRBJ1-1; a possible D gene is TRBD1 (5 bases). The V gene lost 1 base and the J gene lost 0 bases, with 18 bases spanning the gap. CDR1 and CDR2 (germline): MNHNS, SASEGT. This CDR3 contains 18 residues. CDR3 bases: TGTGCCAGCAGTGAAGAATTAAAGGGGATTAGGATGAACACTGAAGCTTTCTTT. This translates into CASSEELKGIRMNTEAFF.

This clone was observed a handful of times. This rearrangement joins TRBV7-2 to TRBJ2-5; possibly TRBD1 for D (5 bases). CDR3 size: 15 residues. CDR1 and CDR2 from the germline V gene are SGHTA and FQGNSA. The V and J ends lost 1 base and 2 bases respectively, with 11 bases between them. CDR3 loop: CASSLGGAWQETQYF. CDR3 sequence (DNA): TGTGCCAGCAGCTTAGGGGGCGCTTGGCAAGAGACCCAGTACTTC.